One and the same sample provided the 4 T cell receptor beta chains below, sequenced in a study of cytomegalovirus exposure and HLA in healthy donors. This PCR relied on a set of 60 Vbeta primers and 13 Jbeta primers. TCRdb's table, derived via immunoSEQ multiplex PCR, lists solely in-frame clones and lacks some. Among around 91,000 clones listed, 55% to 65% were seen once. Sequenced material: PBMCs. These receptors all come from a human donor in good health.

The chain has TRBV7-9 and TRBJ1-4; D is undetermined. The V and J ends lost 0 bases and 6 bases respectively, with 14 bases between them. The CDR3 runs to 16 residues. CDR1 is SEHNR and CDR2 is FQNEAQ in the germline V gene (reference sequence). The chain's CDR3 is CASSLARNPIDEKLFF. CDR3 nucleotides: TGTGCCAGCAGCTTAGCGAGAAACCCGATTGATGAAAAACTGTTTTTT.

This chain links TRBV5-6 with TRBJ1-3; 9 nucleotides line up with TRBD1. The CDR3 extends over 15 amino acids. The V gene's germline CDR1 is SGHDT and CDR2 YYEEEE. J was trimmed by 0 bases and V by 4 bases; bases with no gene match: 2. The CDR3 reads CASSLQGASGNTIYF. As DNA, the CDR3 is TGTGCCAGCAGCCTACAGGGGGCCTCTGGAAACACCATATATTTT.

The chain recombines TRBV6-5 with TRBJ2-3; 8 bases are shared with TRBD2. Trimming at V came to 6 bases and at J to 0 bases, leaving 5 bases not matched to a gene. The CDR3 is 15 residues long. Germline loops: CDR1 MNHEY, CDR2 SVGAGI. CDR3 region: CASSPPGGSTDTQYF. CDR3 nucleotide sequence: TGTGCCAGCAGCCCCCCGGGGGGGAGCACAGATACGCAGTATTTT.

The V gene is TRBV6-1, the J gene TRBJ2-7; tentative D call: TRBD1 (6 bases). The CDR3 has 12 amino acids. The germline gives CDR1 MNHNS, CDR2 SASEGT. The germline V and J ends were trimmed by 6 bases and 3 bases, with 9 bases remaining between them. The CDR3 is CASRTGRYEQYF. For the CDR3, the DNA is TGTGCCAGCAGGACAGGCCGCTACGAGCAGTACTTC.